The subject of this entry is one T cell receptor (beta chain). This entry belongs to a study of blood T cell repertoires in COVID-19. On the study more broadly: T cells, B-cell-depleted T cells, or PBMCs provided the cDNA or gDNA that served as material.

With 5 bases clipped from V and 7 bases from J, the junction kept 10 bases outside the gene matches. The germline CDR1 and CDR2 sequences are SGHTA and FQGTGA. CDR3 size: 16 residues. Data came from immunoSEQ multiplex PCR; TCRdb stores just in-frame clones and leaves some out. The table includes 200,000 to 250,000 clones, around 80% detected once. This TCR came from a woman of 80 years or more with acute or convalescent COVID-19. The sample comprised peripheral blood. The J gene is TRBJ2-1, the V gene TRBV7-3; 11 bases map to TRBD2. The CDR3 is CASSPTSGRIGNEQFF. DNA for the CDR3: TGTGCCAGCAGCCCAACTAGCGGGAGAATAGGGAATGAGCAGTTCTTC.